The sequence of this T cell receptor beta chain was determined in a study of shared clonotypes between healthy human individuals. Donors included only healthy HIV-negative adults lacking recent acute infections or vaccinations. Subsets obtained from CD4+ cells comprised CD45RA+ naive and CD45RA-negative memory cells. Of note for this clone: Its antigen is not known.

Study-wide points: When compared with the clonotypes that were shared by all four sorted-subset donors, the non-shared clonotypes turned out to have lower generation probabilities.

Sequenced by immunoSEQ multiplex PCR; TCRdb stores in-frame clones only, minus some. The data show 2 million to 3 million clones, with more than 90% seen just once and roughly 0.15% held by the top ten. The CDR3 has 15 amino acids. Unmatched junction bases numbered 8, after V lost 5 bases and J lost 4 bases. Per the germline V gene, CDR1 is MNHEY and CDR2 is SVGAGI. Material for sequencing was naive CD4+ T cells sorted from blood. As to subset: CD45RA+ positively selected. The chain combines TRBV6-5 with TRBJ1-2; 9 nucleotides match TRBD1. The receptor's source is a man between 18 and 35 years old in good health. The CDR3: CASSAGQGITYGYTF. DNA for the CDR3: TGTGCCAGCAGTGCGGGACAGGGTATTACCTATGGCTACACCTTC.